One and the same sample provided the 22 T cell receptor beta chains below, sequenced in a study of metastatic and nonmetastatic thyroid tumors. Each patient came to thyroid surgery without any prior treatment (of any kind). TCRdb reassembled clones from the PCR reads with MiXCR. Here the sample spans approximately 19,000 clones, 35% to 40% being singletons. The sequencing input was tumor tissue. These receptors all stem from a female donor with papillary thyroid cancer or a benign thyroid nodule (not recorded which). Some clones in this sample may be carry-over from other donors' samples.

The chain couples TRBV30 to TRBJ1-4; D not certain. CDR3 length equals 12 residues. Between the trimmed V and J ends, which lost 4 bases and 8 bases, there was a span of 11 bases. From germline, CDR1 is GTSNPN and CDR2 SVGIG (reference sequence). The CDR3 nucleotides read TGTGCCTGGATCGGGGATTCGGAAAAACTGTTTTTT. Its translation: CAWIGDSEKLFF.

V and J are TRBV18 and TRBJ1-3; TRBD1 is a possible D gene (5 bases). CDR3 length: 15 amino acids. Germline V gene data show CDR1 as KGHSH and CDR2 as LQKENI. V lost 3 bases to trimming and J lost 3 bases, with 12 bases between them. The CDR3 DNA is TGTGCCAGCTCACCCTCCGGGGCGAATGGAAACACCATATATTTT. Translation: CASSPSGANGNTIYF.

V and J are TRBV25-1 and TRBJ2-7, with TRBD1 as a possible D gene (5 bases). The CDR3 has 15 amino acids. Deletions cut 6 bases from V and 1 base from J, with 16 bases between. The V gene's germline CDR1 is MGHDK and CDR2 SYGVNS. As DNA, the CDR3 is TGTGCCAGCAGCTTATCGGCAGGGTCGTCCTACGAGCAGTACTTC. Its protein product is CASSLSAGSSYEQYF.

CDR3 DNA sequence: TGCAGTGCTAGGCCGGGACTAAGGGACACCGGGGAGCTGTTTTTT. Its protein is CSARPGLRDTGELFF. The rearrangement joins TRBV20-1 to TRBJ2-2; 7 bases are a match to TRBD2. This CDR3 is built from 15 residues. CDR1 is DFQATT and CDR2 is SNEGSKA in the germline V gene (reference sequence). V was clipped by 3 bases and J by 3 bases; unmatched bases: 7.

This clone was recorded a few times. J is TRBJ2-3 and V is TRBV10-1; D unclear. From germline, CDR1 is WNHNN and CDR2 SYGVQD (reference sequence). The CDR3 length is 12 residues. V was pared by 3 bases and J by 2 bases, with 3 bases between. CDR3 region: CASSDSTDTQYF. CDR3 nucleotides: TGCGCCAGCAGTGATTCCACAGATACGCAGTATTTT.

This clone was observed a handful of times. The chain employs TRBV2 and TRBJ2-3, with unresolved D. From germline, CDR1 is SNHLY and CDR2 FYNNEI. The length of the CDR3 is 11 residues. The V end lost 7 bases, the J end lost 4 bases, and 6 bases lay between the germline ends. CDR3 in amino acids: CASIRADTQYF. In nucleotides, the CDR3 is TGTGCCAGCATACGCGCAGATACGCAGTATTTT.

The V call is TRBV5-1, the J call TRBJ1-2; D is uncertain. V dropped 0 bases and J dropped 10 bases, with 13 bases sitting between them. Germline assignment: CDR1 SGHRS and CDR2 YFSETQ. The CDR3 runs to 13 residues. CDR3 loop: CASSLAGQDFYTF. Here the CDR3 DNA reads TGCGCCAGCAGCTTGGCCGGGCAGGACTTCTACACCTTC.

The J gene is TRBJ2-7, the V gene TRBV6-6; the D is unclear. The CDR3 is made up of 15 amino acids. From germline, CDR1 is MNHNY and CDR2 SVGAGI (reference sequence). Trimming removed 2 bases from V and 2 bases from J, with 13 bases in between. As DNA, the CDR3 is TGTGCCAGCAGTTACCCCCTCACGACCCCCTACGAGCAGTACTTC. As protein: CASSYPLTTPYEQYF.

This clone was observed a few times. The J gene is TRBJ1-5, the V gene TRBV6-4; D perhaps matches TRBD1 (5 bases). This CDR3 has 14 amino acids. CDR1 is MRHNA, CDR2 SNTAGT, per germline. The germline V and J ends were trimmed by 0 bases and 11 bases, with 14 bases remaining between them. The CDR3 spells CASSDSGTFFAQHF. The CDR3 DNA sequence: TGTGCCAGCAGTGACTCGGGGACCTTTTTCGCCCAGCATTTT.

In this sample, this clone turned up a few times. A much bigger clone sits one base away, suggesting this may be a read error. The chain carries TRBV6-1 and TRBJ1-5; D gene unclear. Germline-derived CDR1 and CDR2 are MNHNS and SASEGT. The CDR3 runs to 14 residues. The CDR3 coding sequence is TGTGCCAGCAGCACTAGCTTGAGCAATCATCCCCAGCATTTT. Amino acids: CASSTSLSNHPQHF.

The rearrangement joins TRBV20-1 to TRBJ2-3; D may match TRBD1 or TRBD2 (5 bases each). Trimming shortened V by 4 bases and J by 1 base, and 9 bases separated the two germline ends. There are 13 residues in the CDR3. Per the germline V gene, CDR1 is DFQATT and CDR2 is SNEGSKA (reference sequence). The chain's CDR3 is CSAMGTGTDTQYF. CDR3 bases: TGCAGTGCTATGGGGACGGGCACAGATACGCAGTATTTT.

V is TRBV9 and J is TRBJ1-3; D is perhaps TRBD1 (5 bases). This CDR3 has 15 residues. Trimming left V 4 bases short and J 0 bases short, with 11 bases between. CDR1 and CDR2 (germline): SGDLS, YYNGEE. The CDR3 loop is CASSMAGHSGNTIYF. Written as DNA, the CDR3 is TGTGCCAGCAGCATGGCAGGGCACTCTGGAAACACCATATATTTT.

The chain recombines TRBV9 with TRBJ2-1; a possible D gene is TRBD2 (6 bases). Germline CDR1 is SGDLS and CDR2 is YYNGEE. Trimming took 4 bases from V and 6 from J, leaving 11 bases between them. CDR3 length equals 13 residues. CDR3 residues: CASSTGLSNEQFF. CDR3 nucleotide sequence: TGTGCCAGCAGCACCGGACTATCCAATGAGCAGTTCTTC.

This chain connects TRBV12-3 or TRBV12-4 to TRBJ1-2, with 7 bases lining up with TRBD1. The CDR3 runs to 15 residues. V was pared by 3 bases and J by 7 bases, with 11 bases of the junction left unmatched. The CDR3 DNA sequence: TGTGCCAGCAGTTTTGAGGACAGGAGCCGGTTTGGCTACACCTTC. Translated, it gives CASSFEDRSRFGYTF.

The CDR3: CASRRGQASYEQYF. CDR3 sequence (DNA): TGTGCCAGCAGAAGAGGACAGGCCTCCTACGAGCAGTACTTC. V gene TRBV6-1 combines with J gene TRBJ2-7, with 7 bases that match TRBD1. J was trimmed by 0 bases and V by 6 bases; bases with no gene match: 5. Germline V lookup: CDR1 MNHNS, CDR2 SASEGT. The CDR3 runs 14 residues.

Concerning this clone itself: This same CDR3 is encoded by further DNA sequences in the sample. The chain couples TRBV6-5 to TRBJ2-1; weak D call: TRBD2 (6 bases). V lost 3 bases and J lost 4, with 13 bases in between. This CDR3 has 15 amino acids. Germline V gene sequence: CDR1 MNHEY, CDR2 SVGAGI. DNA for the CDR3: TGTGCCAGCAGTTATGACGGGAGCAGGTACAATGAGCAGTTCTTC. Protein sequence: CASSYDGSRYNEQFF.

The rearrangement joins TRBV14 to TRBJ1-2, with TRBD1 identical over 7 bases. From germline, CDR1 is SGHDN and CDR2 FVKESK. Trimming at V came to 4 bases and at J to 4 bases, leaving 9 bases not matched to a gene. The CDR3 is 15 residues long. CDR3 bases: TGTGCCAGCAGCCGCAACCTCGGGACAGTCTATGGCTACACCTTC. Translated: CASSRNLGTVYGYTF. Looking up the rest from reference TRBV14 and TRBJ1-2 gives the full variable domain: EAGVTQFPSHSVIEKGQTVTLRCDPISGHDNLYWYRRVMGKEIKFLLHFVKESKQDESGMPNNRFLAERTGGTYSTLKVQPAELEDSGVYFCASSRNLGTVYGYTFGSGTRLTVV.

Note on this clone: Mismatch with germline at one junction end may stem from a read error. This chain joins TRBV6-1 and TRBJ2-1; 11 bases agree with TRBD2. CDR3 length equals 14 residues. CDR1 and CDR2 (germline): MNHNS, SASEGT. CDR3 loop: CAGRLAGSMDEQFF. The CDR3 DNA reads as TGTGCCGGCAGACTAGCGGGAAGTATGGATGAGCAGTTCTTC.

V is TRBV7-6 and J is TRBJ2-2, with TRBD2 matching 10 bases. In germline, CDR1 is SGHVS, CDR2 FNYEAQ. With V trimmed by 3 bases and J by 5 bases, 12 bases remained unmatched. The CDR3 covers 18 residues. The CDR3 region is CASSFLSGGLLPTGELFF. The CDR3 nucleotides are TGTGCCAGCAGCTTCCTTAGCGGGGGGCTCCTTCCGACCGGGGAGCTGTTTTTT.

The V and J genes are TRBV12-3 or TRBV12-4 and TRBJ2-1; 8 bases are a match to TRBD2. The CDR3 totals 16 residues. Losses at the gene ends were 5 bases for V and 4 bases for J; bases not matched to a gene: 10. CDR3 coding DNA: TGTGCCAGCAGTGGCTTACTTAGCGGGGAATACAATGAGCAGTTCTTC. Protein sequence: CASSGLLSGEYNEQFF.

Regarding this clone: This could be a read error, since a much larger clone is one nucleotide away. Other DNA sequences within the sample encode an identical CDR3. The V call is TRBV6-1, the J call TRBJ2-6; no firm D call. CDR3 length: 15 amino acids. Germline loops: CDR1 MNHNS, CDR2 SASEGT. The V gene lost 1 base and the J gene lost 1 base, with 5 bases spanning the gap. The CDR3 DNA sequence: TGTGCCAGCAGTGAAGGTCAGTCTGGGGCCAACGTCCTGACTTTC. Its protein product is CASSEGQSGANVLTF.

CDR3 loop: CASSLNRGWEQYF. The CDR3 DNA reads as TGTGCCAGCAGTTTGAACAGGGGATGGGAGCAGTACTTC. The J gene is TRBJ2-7, the V gene TRBV27, with 7 bases fitting TRBD1. This CDR3 has 13 amino acids. In germline, CDR1 is MNHEY, CDR2 SMNVEV (reference sequence). The V gene end was trimmed by 3 bases and the J gene end by 7 bases; junction bases not matched to a gene: 6.